This entry describes one T cell receptor (beta chain). No antigen is known for it. The record originates from a study of T cell repertoires in cytomegalovirus infection. Study-level results: Dominating the ex vivo response were TCR beta clonotypes that were CMV-specific and HLA-C-restricted.

TCRdb analysed the reads with MiXCR anew, one entry per CDR3 protein. The data hold 680,000 or so distinct CDR3 sequences, with about 33% observed a single time. Germline V gene data show CDR1 as SQVTM and CDR2 as ANQGSEA. Unmatched junction bases numbered 6, after V lost 4 bases and J lost 0 bases. This CDR3 contains 15 residues. This chain joins TRBV29-1 and TRBJ2-1; 7 bases align to TRBD2. The sample was cultured PBMCs, taken from culture after CMV antigen stimulation. The origin of this receptor is a human donor in good health (CMV status not recorded). Some clones in this sample may be carry-over from other donors' samples. Here the CDR3 DNA reads TGCAGCGTTGTTGGGACTACCCTCTCCTACAATGAGCAGTTCTTC. This encodes CSVVGTTLSYNEQFF.